This TCR beta chain appears in the sequencing data of a study of cytomegalovirus exposure and HLA in healthy donors. In the study overall: Earlier results showed 90 million to 120 million unique TCR beta sequences derived from about 179 million T cells.

Everyone who donated was a healthy bone marrow donor. A multiplex PCR was run with 60 Vbeta primers and 13 Jbeta primers. Here immunoSEQ multiplex PCR was the method, and the copy in TCRdb shows in-frame clones only, minus some. The sample shows around 150,000 clones, 70% to 80% of them seen only once. Unmatched junction bases numbered 7, after V lost 4 bases and J lost 1 base. CDR1 and CDR2 from the germline V gene are MNHEY and SMNVEV (reference sequence). The CDR3 has 17 amino acids. On this clone itself: Its antigen is as yet unknown.

Study-wide results and caveats: Sequencing probably produced one cluster of sequence variants that were highly shared.

The chain couples TRBV27 to TRBJ2-6; 7 positions match TRBD1. The sequencing input was PBMCs. The receptor's source is a human donor in good health. In DNA, the CDR3 is TGTGCCAGCAGTTCCAGGGACAGTATATCTGGGGCCAACGTCCTGACTTTC. This gives the protein CASSSRDSISGANVLTF.